This T cell receptor beta chain was recovered during a study of blood T cell repertoires in COVID-19. Study summary: The United States, Italy and Spain provided the acute and convalescent COVID-19 samples. From T cells, B-cell-depleted T cells, or PBMCs came the material, which was cDNA or gDNA.

The CDR3 has 18 amino acids. The germline gives CDR1 KGHSH, CDR2 LQKENI. V lost 3 bases and J lost 3; bases outside the gene matches: 12. Original processing methods: Estimation of nucleated cell counts relied on the amplification of reference gene primers. Sequenced by immunoSEQ multiplex PCR; TCRdb stores in-frame clones only, minus some. D and trimming come from the DNA, and the V and J calls and clone size come from that table. This sample yields 60,000 or so clones, of which approximately 90% are seen a single time; around 8.3% belongs to the top ten. This clonotype was sampled from a human donor with active COVID-19. The donor label of this sample is uncertain. Specimen: peripheral blood. The V call is TRBV18, the J call TRBJ2-5; 11 bases line up with TRBD2. CDR3 in amino acids: CASSPLAGGPRPKETQYF. The CDR3 region has the DNA TGTGCCAGCTCACCGCTAGCGGGGGGCCCTCGCCCGAAAGAGACCCAGTACTTC.